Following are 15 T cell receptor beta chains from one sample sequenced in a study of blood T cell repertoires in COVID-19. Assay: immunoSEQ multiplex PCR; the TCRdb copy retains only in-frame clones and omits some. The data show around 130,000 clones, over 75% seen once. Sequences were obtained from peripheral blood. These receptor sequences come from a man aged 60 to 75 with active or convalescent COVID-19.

CDR3 DNA sequence: TGTGCCCCAGGGCAACGGCAGCCCCAGCATTTT. Its protein product is CAPGQRQPQHF. J is TRBJ1-5 and V is TRBV19; tentatively, D is TRBD1 (5 bases). The CDR3 totals 11 residues. V was clipped by 11 bases and J by 7 bases, with 12 bases between them. The germline V gene encodes CDR1 LNHDA and CDR2 SQIVND (reference sequence).

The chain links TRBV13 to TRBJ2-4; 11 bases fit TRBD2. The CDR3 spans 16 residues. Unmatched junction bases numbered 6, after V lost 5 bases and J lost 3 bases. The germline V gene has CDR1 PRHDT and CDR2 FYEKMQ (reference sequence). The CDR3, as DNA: TGTGCCAGCAGCCCCGGGACTAGCGGAATCAAAAACATTCAGTACTTC. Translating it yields CASSPGTSGIKNIQYF. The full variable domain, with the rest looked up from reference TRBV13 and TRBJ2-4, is AAGVIQSPRHLIKEKRETATLKCYPIPRHDTVYWYQQGPGQDPQFLISFYEKMQSDKGSIPDRFSAQQFSDYHSELNMSSLELGDSALYFCASSPGTSGIKNIQYFGAGTRLSVL.

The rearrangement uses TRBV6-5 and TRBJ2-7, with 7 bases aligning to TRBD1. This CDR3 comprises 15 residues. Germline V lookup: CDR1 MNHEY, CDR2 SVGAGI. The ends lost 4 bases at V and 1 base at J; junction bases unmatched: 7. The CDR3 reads CASSSSPGQSYEQYF. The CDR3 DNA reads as TGTGCCAGCAGTTCCTCCCCGGGACAGTCCTACGAGCAGTACTTC.

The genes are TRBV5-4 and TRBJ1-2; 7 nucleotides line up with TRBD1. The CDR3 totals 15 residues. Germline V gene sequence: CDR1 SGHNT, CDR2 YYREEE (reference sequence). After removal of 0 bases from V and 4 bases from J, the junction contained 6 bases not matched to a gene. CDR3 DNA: TGTGCCAGCAGCTTGGAACAGGGGAGAGGCTATGGCTACACCTTC. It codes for CASSLEQGRGYGYTF.

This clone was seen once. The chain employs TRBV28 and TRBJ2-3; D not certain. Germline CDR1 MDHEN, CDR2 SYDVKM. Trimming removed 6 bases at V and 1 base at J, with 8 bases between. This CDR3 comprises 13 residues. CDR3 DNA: TGTGCCAGCAGCCCTTTCCGCACAGATACGCAGTATTTT. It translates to CASSPFRTDTQYF.

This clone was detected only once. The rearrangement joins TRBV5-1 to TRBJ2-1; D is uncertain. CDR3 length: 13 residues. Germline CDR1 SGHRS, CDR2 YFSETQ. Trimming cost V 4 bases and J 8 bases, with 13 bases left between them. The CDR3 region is CASSRVSVDEQFF. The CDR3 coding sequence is TGCGCCAGCAGCCGAGTGTCGGTCGATGAGCAGTTCTTC.

The CDR3 loop is CASSLGGNEQFF. Here the CDR3 DNA reads TGCGCCAGCAGCTTGGGAGGGAATGAGCAGTTCTTC. The J gene is TRBJ2-1, the V gene TRBV5-1; perhaps TRBD2 as D (5 bases). Germline assignment: CDR1 SGHRS and CDR2 YFSETQ. This CDR3 region has 12 residues. Deletions cut 0 bases from V and 7 bases from J, with 5 bases between. Supplemented by reference TRBV5-1 and TRBJ2-1, the full variable domain reads KAGVTQTPRYLIKTRGQQVTLSCSPISGHRSVSWYQQTPGQGLQFLFEYFSETQRNKGNFPGRFSGRQFSNSRSEMNVSTLELGDSALYLCASSLGGNEQFFGPGTRLTVL.

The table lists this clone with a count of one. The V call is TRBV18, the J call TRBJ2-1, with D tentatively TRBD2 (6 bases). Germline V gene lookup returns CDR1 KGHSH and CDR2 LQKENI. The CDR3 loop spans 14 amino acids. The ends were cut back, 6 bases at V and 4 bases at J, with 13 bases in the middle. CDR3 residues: CASSRDSRYNEQFF. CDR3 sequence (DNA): TGTGCCAGCTCCCGGGACTCCAGGTACAATGAGCAGTTCTTC.

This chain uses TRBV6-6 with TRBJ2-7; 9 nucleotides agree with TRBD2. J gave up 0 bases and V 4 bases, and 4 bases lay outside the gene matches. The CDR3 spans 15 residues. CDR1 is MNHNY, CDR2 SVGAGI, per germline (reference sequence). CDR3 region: CASSFETSGSYEQYF. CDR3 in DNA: TGTGCCAGCAGTTTCGAGACTAGCGGCTCCTACGAGCAGTACTTC.

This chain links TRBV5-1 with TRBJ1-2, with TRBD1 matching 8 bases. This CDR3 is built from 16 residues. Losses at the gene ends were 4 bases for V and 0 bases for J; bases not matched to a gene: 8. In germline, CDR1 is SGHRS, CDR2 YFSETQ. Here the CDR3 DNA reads TGCGCCAGCAGCCTACGCCCGGGACAGGCTAACTATGGCTACACCTTC. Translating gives CASSLRPGQANYGYTF.

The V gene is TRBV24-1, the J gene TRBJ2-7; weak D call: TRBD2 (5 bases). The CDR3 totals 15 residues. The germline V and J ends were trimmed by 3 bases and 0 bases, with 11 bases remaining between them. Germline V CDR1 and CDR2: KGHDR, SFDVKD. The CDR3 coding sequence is TGTGCCACCAGTGATCGCCGGGGAAGCTCCTACGAGCAGTACTTC. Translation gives CATSDRRGSSYEQYF.

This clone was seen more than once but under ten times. In DNA, the CDR3 is TGTGCCAGCGGGGCGGGAGAGGCCGATACGCAGTATTTT. It codes for CASGAGEADTQYF. The genes are TRBV2 and TRBJ2-3; TRBD2 matches at 7 bases. With 8 bases clipped from V and 6 bases from J, the junction kept 8 bases outside the gene matches. This CDR3 comprises 13 residues. Germline values: CDR1 SNHLY, CDR2 FYNNEI.

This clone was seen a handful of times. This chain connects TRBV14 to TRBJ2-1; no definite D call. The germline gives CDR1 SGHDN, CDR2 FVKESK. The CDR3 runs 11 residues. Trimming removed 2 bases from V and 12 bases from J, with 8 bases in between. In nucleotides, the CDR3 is TGTGCCAGCAGCCAAAATAGTAGGCAGTTCTTC. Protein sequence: CASSQNSRQFF.

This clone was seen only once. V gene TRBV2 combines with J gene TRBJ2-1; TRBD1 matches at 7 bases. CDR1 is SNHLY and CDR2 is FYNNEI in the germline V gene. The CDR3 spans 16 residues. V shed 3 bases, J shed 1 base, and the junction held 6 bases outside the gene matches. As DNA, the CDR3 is TGTGCCAGCAGTGACGACAGGGACCCGTCCTACAATGAGCAGTTCTTC. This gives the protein CASSDDRDPSYNEQFF. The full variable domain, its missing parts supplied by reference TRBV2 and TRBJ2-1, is EPEVTQTPSHQVTQMGQEVILRCVPISNHLYFYWYRQILGQKVEFLVSFYNNEISEKSEIFDDQFSVERPDGSNFTLKIRSTKLEDSAMYFCASSDDRDPSYNEQFFGPGTRLTVL.

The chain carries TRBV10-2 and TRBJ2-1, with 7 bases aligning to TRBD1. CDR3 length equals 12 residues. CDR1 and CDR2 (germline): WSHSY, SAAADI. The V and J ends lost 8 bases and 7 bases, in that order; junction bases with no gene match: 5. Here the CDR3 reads CASRDRTNEQFF. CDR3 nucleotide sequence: TGCGCCAGCCGGGACAGAACGAATGAGCAGTTCTTC.